This T cell receptor beta chain was profiled in a study of blood T cell repertoires in COVID-19. Assay used: immunoSEQ multiplex PCR; TCRdb lists only in-frame clones, some missing. The table lists approximately 150,000 clones, approximately 77% of them singletons. The germline V gene has CDR1 LNHDA and CDR2 SQIVND (reference sequence). CDR3 length: 16 amino acids. V lost 5 bases to trimming and J lost 9 bases; unmatched junction nucleotides: 9. The sample comprised PBMCs or T cells enriched from blood (not recorded which). This clonotype originated in a man aged 60 to 69 who had recovered from COVID-19. This chain joins TRBV19 and TRBJ2-1; 14 bases fit TRBD2. CDR3 loop: CASSSRLAGGPGEQFF. The CDR3 coding sequence is TGTGCCAGTAGTTCCAGACTAGCGGGAGGGCCGGGTGAGCAGTTCTTC.